Listed below are T cell receptor beta chains from one sample, sequenced in a study of Graves' ophthalmopathy and Graves' hyperthyroidism. TCRdb re-called the multiplex PCR reads with MiXCR, one entry per CDR3 protein. There are almost 750,000 distinct CDR3 sequences in the sample; 35% to 50% occur only once, and about 40% lies in the top ten. The sequencing sample was made of peripheral blood. These receptors were obtained from an adult man with Graves' ophthalmopathy. Both conserved end residues are part of each CDR3. Each record gives: V gene, D gene, clone size, J gene, CDR3 DNA, CDR3 protein. The D gene is left open where the match is weak. Only some rows state a clone size, as once, few, many or a class for expanded clones.

V: TRBV7-9
D: .
size: few
J: TRBJ2-6
DNA: TGTGCCAGCAGTTCAACGACGGCTGAGTTCTATGGGGCCAACGTCCTGACTTTC
CDR3: CASSSTTAEFYGANVLTF

V: TRBV6-6
D: TRBD1
size: few
J: TRBJ1-6
DNA: TGTGCCAGCAGTTACTCTAGGGCAGGGGGAAATTCACCCCTCCACTTT
CDR3: CASSYSRAGGNSPLHF

V: TRBV25-1
D: .
size: .
J: TRBJ1-1
DNA: TGTGCCAGCAGCCATTTCGGGGGGAACACTGAAGCTTTCTTT
CDR3: CASSHFGGNTEAFF

V: TRBV2
D: .
size: many
J: TRBJ2-7
DNA: TGTGCCAGCAGTACAATGTCCTACGAGCAGTACTTC
CDR3: CASSTMSYEQYF

V: TRBV7-9
D: TRBD1
size: .
J: TRBJ2-7
DNA: TGTGCCAGCAGCGCCGACGGGGACAGGGGAAGCGAGCAGTACTTC
CDR3: CASSADGDRGSEQYF

V: TRBV25-1
D: TRBD2
size: .
J: TRBJ2-7
DNA: TGTGCCAGCAGTTCCGCTAGCGGGTTCTACGAGCAGTACTTC
CDR3: CASSSASGFYEQYF

V: TRBV20-1
D: TRBD1
size: .
J: TRBJ2-7
DNA: TGCAGTGCTAGAGATTCGAGACAGGGGACCTACGAGCAGTACTTC
CDR3: CSARDSRQGTYEQYF

V: TRBV29-1
D: .
size: .
J: TRBJ2-7
DNA: TGCAGCGCCGAAGTTACGGGTCTCGAGCAGTACTTC
CDR3: CSAEVTGLEQYF

V: TRBV24-1
D: .
size: few
J: TRBJ1-2
DNA: TGTGCCACCAGTGGTCCTGGGGCAGGCGAGAGCTATGGCTACACCTTC
CDR3: CATSGPGAGESYGYTF

V: TRBV7-8
D: .
size: .
J: TRBJ2-5
DNA: TGTGCCAGCAGCTTAGCGAGGGTGGGAGGCAATCAGCCCCAGTACTTC
CDR3: CASSLARVGGNQPQYF

V: TRBV7-3
D: .
size: .
J: TRBJ2-2
DNA: TGTGCCAGCAGTCTAGCCGGGGAATACACCGGGGAGCTGTTTTTT
CDR3: CASSLAGEYTGELFF

V: TRBV7-9
D: .
size: many
J: TRBJ2-2
DNA: TGTGCCAGCAGCCCGCGACTACAACGACGGGCCGGGGAGCTGTTTTTT
CDR3: CASSPRLQRRAGELFF

V: TRBV28
D: .
size: .
J: TRBJ2-7
DNA: TGTGCCAGCAGGGGGGCTAGCGGCTACGAGCAGTACTTC
CDR3: CASRGASGYEQYF

V: TRBV25-1
D: .
size: .
J: TRBJ2-2
DNA: TGTGCCAGCAGTCCTTGGACTCTTTACGACCCCGGGGAGCTGTTTTTT
CDR3: CASSPWTLYDPGELFF

V: TRBV12-3/TRBV12-4
D: TRBD1
size: .
J: TRBJ1-5
DNA: TGTGCCAGCACAGACAGGGGGCGAGTCCAGCCCCAGCATTTT
CDR3: CASTDRGRVQPQHF

V: TRBV7-2
D: .
size: .
J: TRBJ2-3
DNA: TGTGCCAGCAGCTCCCCTAGGGAGCACACGGATACGCAGTATTTT
CDR3: CASSSPREHTDTQYF

V: TRBV7-2
D: .
size: many
J: TRBJ2-2
DNA: TGTGCCAGCAGCCCGTCGCCCTCGGCTACCGGGGAGCTGTTTTTT
CDR3: CASSPSPSATGELFF

V: TRBV24-1
D: TRBD1
size: few
J: TRBJ1-5
DNA: TGTGCCAGCAGCTTTCGGACAGGGACAGAAAATCAGCCCCAGCATTTT
CDR3: CASSFRTGTENQPQHF

V: TRBV7-9
D: TRBD1
size: many
J: TRBJ1-4
DNA: TGTGCCAGCAGCTGGGACAGGAATGAAAAACTGTTTTTT
CDR3: CASSWDRNEKLFF

V: TRBV2
D: TRBD1
size: .
J: TRBJ1-6
DNA: TGTGCCAGCAAGGTGGACAGGGGTCTAAATTCACCCCTCCACTTT
CDR3: CASKVDRGLNSPLHF

V: TRBV19
D: .
size: few
J: TRBJ2-5
DNA: TGTGCCAGTAGTAGGGGGCACCTCCAAGAGACCCAGTACTTC
CDR3: CASSRGHLQETQYF

V: TRBV7-9
D: .
size: few
J: TRBJ2-7
DNA: TGTGCCAGCAGCTTACCGATTACCTCTAGGAACTACGAGCAGTACTTC
CDR3: CASSLPITSRNYEQYF